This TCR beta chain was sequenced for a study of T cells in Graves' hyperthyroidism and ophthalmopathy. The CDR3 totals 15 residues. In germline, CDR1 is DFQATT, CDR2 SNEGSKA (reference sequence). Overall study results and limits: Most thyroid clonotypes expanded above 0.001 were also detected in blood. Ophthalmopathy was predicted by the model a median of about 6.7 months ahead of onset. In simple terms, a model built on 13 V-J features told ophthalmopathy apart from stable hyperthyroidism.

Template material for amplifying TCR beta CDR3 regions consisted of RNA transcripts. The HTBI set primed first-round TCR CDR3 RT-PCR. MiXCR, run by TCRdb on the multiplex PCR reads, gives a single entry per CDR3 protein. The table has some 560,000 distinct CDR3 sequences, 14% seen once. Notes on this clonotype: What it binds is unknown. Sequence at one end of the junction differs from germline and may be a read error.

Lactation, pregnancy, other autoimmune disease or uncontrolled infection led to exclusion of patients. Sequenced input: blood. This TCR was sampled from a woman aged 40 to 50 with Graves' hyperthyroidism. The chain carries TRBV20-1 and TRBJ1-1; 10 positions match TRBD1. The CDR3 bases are TGCAGTACTAGAGATCCGGGACAGGGGAACACTGAAGCTCTCTTT. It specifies CSTRDPGQGNTEALF.